This T cell receptor beta chain was profiled in a study of blood T cell repertoires in COVID-19. This clone has just one count. In the original processing: Counts of nucleated cells, estimated from reference gene primer amplification, were obtained. Clones were sequenced by immunoSEQ multiplex PCR, and TCRdb holds only the in-frame ones, with some missing. V and J calls and clone size follow that table, whereas D and trimming were derived from the DNA. The sample gives under 250,000 clones, 82% of which show up once; approximately 12% is in the top ten. The sample comprised peripheral blood. This receptor was identified in a woman in her forties with acute or convalescent COVID-19.

Written as DNA, the CDR3 is TGCGCCAGCAGCCACCTTGGCGGGGAGGGGGGCCCAGATACGCAGTATTTT. Its translation is CASSHLGGEGGPDTQYF. The chain employs TRBV4-1 and TRBJ2-3, with D maybe TRBD2 (7 bases). The CDR3 extends over 17 amino acids. CDR1 and CDR2 (germline): MGHRA, YSYEKL. The ends were cut back, 3 bases at V and 4 bases at J, with 20 bases in the middle.